The source of this TCR beta chain is a study of shared clonotypes between healthy human individuals. V was shortened by 10 bases and J by 0 bases, with 20 bases between the two germline ends. Germline V gene sequence: CDR1 LNHDA, CDR2 SQIVND (reference sequence). The CDR3 extends over 16 amino acids. Whole-study results and caveats: Non-shared clonotypes had lower generation probabilities than clonotypes shared by all four sorted-subset donors.

Concerning this clone: The antigen is undetermined.

Sequencing was performed with immunoSEQ multiplex PCR; in TCRdb, only in-frame clones are kept and a portion is missing. The data hold about 770,000 clones, with over 55% observed a single time. The origin of this receptor is a young woman in good health. This rearrangement joins TRBV19 to TRBJ2-3, with D possibly matching TRBD2 (5 bases). The sequencing sample was made of memory CD4+ T cells sorted from blood. Subset defined: CD45RA-negative fraction. The CDR3 here is CATGPKGGGSTDTQYF. The DNA of the CDR3 is TGTGCCACCGGACCTAAAGGAGGTGGGAGCACAGATACGCAGTATTTT.